This is a list of T cell receptor beta chains from one sample in a study of beta chain features in type 1 diabetes. Clones were sequenced by immunoSEQ multiplex PCR, and TCRdb holds only the in-frame ones, with some missing. The sample lists 40,000 to 55,000 clones; just under 45% were seen once. Sequencing was performed on stem cell memory CD4+ T cells from blood. Receptors originate from a young man with type 1 diabetes. The CDR3 runs from the conserved cysteine through the conserved F or W.

TRBJ2-2	TRBV4-2	CASSHATLDRADGELFF
TRBJ1-2	TRBV5-4	CASRSPGQGGYTF
TRBJ2-3	TRBV4-2	CASSRGGPSTDTQYF
TRBJ1-3	TRBV7-2	CASSLGSSGNTIYF
TRBJ2-1	TRBV20-1	CSARGYNEQFF
TRBJ2-3	TRBV7-2	CASSLQATSGRHTQYF
TRBJ1-1	TRBV7-3	CASSSQGANTEAFF
TRBJ1-5	TRBV5-1	CASSSGMGQPQHF
TRBJ2-2	TRBV27	CASSTPSGRGSDTGELFF
TRBJ2-4	TRBV28	CASSLSGSGNIQYF
TRBJ1-5	TRBV5-1	CASSWTGELHQPQHF
TRBJ2-1	TRBV11-2	CASSSRLGGRGNEQFF
TRBJ2-3	TRBV25-1	CASSDTTSAQGTQYF
TRBJ2-7	TRBV25-1	CASRRGEREALSEQYF
TRBJ2-1	TRBV7-9	CASSHTSGTNNEQFF
TRBJ1-1	TRBV28	CASGANTEAFF
TRBJ2-1	TRBV5-1	CASSLAGTSLNEQFF
TRBJ2-5	TRBV11-2	CASSLGLAGGLGGETQYF
TRBJ2-3	TRBV10-3	CAIRDSSTDTQYF
TRBJ2-2	TRBV28	CASSLYGTSGRDDGGELFF
TRBJ2-3	TRBV6-5	CASSYSAGLAGDTQYF
TRBJ1-1	TRBV18	CASSPDRENTEAFF
TRBJ1-2	TRBV7-2	CASSLQGRVHRDYTF
TRBJ2-3	TRBV5-1	CASSLAGGRVSDTQYF
TRBJ1-5	TRBV5-1	CASSLVAGSNQPQHF
TRBJ2-7	TRBV7-2	CASSHSGTGVYEQYF
TRBJ1-1	TRBV2	CASSGGDQAAFF
TRBJ1-1	TRBV27	CASSFDRVNTEAFF
TRBJ1-1	TRBV19	CASSMRTVEAFF
TRBJ2-7	TRBV27	CASRSRPPAYEQYF
TRBJ2-1	TRBV29-1	CSVEDPRGRVYNEQFF
TRBJ2-3	TRBV4-2	CASSQRPTSGSADTQYF
TRBJ2-7	TRBV9	CASSGGTDSTNKQYF
TRBJ2-5	TRBV6-1	CASTMTIGQQETQYF
TRBJ1-2	TRBV14	CASSQGLNYGYTF
TRBJ2-7	TRBV30	CAWSLGGTVPNEQYF
TRBJ1-2	TRBV9	CASSVGATRSYGYTF
TRBJ2-3	TRBV4-2	CASSQGFRGEDTDTQYF
TRBJ1-2	TRBV28	CASSLLEPTGIRYGYTF
TRBJ2-5	TRBV6-6	CASSPGLGETQYF
TRBJ1-5	TRBV19	CASKDRGKQPQHF
TRBJ1-5	TRBV28	CASSEIYRPQHF
TRBJ2-7	TRBV7-8	CASSFGMYYEQYF
TRBJ2-1	TRBV15	CATSRGGTSGSDEQFF
TRBJ1-2	TRBV9	CASSPHGVNTYGYTF
TRBJ1-2	TRBV9	CASSPLRLANYGYTF
TRBJ2-7	TRBV4-1	CASSQGLAGPSYEQYF
TRBJ2-1	TRBV7-2	CASSLSGPTYNEQFF
TRBJ2-1	TRBV5-1	CASSLEGLQFF
TRBJ2-7	TRBV4-2	CASSQKPGLGYEQYF
TRBJ1-2	TRBV6-6	CASRPDSYGYTF
TRBJ2-1	TRBV10-3	CAISSTGSYNEQFF
TRBJ2-2	TRBV10-3	CAISAGGNTGELFF